This T cell receptor beta chain was observed in a study of blood T cells in healthy people across ages. This clonotype occurred a few times. Together with a sample-barcoded 5' primer, a J-beta primer mix was included in a second PCR lasting about 7 to 11 cycles. Any given sample supplied a minimum of 2.5 million CDR3-containing paired-end reads. TCRdb processed the 5' RACE reads anew with MiXCR; each CDR3 protein has one entry. The table has some 1.1 million distinct CDR3 sequences, roughly two fifths seen once. The CDR3 loop spans 13 amino acids. Germline V gene lookup returns CDR1 DFQATT and CDR2 SNEGSKA (reference sequence). The V end lost 2 bases, the J end lost 3 bases, and 10 bases lay between the germline ends.

The chain couples TRBV20-1 to TRBJ1-2, with unresolved D. Sequenced input: blood. This clonotype was sampled from a young man in good health. DNA of the CDR3: TGCAGTGCTAGACCGCAGGACCACTATGGCTACACCTTC. Translating gives CSARPQDHYGYTF.